This TCR beta chain is from a study of T cell responses to AZD1222 COVID-19 vaccine. General study results and limits: Donors were largely white British and mainly female; clonal diversity was possibly underestimated. The study identified only six AZD1222 recipients as seropositive at baseline. Spike-specific TCR depth and breadth grew after two AZD1222 doses.

The CDR3 runs 17 residues. Trimming cost V 5 bases and J 0 bases, with 16 bases left between them. Germline-derived CDR1 and CDR2 are SGHTA and FQGTGA. As regards this clone: Its target is unknown.

Generated by immunoSEQ multiplex PCR, the TCRdb table keeps only in-frame clones and is missing some. The table shows fewer than 200,000 clones, with around 90% occurring only once. The TCR originated in an adult in good health. This material consisted of peripheral blood, taken on day 0 of AZD1222 vaccination. This chain uses TRBV7-3 with TRBJ2-2, with a weak D call TRBD1 (5 bases). The CDR3, as DNA: TGTGCCAGCAGCCCCCGAACAGGCGTCGCGAACACCGGGGAGCTGTTTTTT. It encodes CASSPRTGVANTGELFF.